Listed here is a single T cell receptor beta chain. Its antigen remains unidentified. The record has no base qualities; no much larger clone is one base away. This sample stems from a study of beta chain features in type 1 diabetes (dated by TCRdb to the late 2010s). Looking at the study overall: No differences in mean age, gender distribution, total cell number or subset yield were found between patients and healthy donors. Across all samples, around 100 million sorted cells were examined, and cell number per subset correlated strongly with RNA yield. In the study, recently diagnosed type 1 diabetes patients and matched healthy donors were compared on the TCRB repertoires of their sorted circulating CD4+ T cell subsets. Whereas all 30 or so donors provided naive and central memory subsets, regulatory and stem cell-like memory subsets were isolated from just 8 patients and roughly eight healthy donors.

The entire isolated RNA was reverse transcribed using the High Capacity cDNA Reverse Transcription Kit, and thus expressed TCRB transcripts were sequenced. Deep immunoSEQ sequencing was performed on naive, central memory and regulatory T cell samples, with an average of roughly 3.5 million total reads per sample. After sorted cells were lysed in RLT buffer, RNA was extracted with DNase-treated RNeasy Micro or Mini kits, with the choice depending on cell number. Each cell subset was processed on its own to prevent cross-contamination, while patient and healthy donor samples were processed together. The immunoSEQ multiplex PCR was used to amplify TCRB sequences from cDNA, yielding 87-bp fragments that span the CDR3 region. The amplicons were sequenced using the Illumina HiSeq platform. On the authors' methods: Synthetic template baselines were used to correct PCR bias computationally, reads within Hamming distance 2 were collapsed, and singletons that could not be merged were discarded. Reads were aligned to IMGT to assign V, D and J genes, CDR3 length, and insertions or deletions at six rearrangement sites. Clonotype counts were normalized to sorted cell number within each subset before computing true diversity and Gini coefficients with the tcR R package. The overlap coefficient, calculated on TCRB nucleotide sequences, was used to measure repertoire sharing. As a proxy for the pre-selection repertoire, out-of-frame TCRB sequences from naive cells were analyzed. In its TCRdb copy, this immuneACCESS table keeps in-frame sequences only and misses some clones. Where compared with another copy, unresolved V genes explain less than half of these, and the others have no known cause. V and J calls and clone size are given by that table; D and trimming were obtained from the DNA. The table for this sample lists roughly 350,000 clones; approximately 10% of them were counted only once. The ten largest make up approximately 0.016% of the sample.

From each donor, a single peripheral blood sample of around 120 mL on average was drawn into heparinised tubes. Naive, central memory, regulatory and stem cell-like memory CD4+ T cells were sorted on a BD FACSAria II using a panel including CD45RO, CCR7, CD25, CD127, CD95 and CD27. Purity was above 95% for every sorted population. PBMCs were isolated right away by Lymphoprep density gradient centrifugation and were stained directly, without culture. To minimize batch effects, samples were stained and sorted in pairs, one healthy donor with one patient per experiment. The research as a whole found: A moderate but significant shortening of TCRB CDR3 length was observed in type 1 diabetes patients in all four CD4+ subsets. Because cDNA was sequenced instead of genomic DNA, highly expressing activated cells could be over-represented, though the groups showed no difference in activation or CD3 levels. Fewer insertions and more nucleotide deletions at VDJ recombination sites were observed in patients with type 1 diabetes, implying thymic rearrangement abnormalities. HLA sub-analyses involved small numbers of individuals, so any influence of HLA type on TCRB rearrangement remained unresolved. Naive, central memory and regulatory TCRB repertoires appeared to be more alike among patients than among healthy donors. PCR may preferentially amplify shorter templates, but because patient and control samples were amplified and corrected together, any resulting skew would affect both groups equally.

Sequenced: naive CD4+ T cells from blood. The sample's cell subset or site, from its label and the paper: true naive CD4+ T cells. The receptor was isolated from a woman in her thirties in good health.

The nucleotides read TGTGCCAGCAGCGGGGGGGGCTTCAATGAGCAGTTCTTC. Its coded protein is CASSGGGFNEQFF. Rearrangement joined TRBV9 to TRBJ2-1; TRBD2 is a possible D gene, resting on 7 matching bases. The germline V gene sets CDR1 to SGDLS and CDR2 to YYNGEE. Inclusive of the bounding cysteine and phenylalanine, the CDR3 is 13 residues long. CDR3 DNA only is kept here, 39 bases in frame from base 1. V lost 3 bases and J lost 6 bases; the stretch between them is 10 bases long. Supplemented by the reference TRBV9 and TRBJ2-1 proteins around the CDR3, the complete variable domain is DSGVTQTPKHLITATGQRVTLRCSPRSGDLSVYWYQQSLDQGLQFLIQYYNGEERAKGNILERFSAQQFPDLHSELNLSSLELGDSALYFCASSGGGFNEQFFGPGTRLTVL.